What follows describes a single TCR beta chain. This clone has only one observation. The antigen it binds to is not known. No qualities accompany the bases; no much larger clone lies one base away. The entry originates in a study of shared clonotypes between healthy human individuals (TCRdb year 2020). A note on the overall study: The cohort included a few men and two women between 18 and 49 years of age. For each donor, three plates each were used for CD4 naive and CD4 memory, two plates were used for CD8 naive, and one plate was used for CD8 memory. To estimate repertoire size and how much clonotype sharing occurs between individuals, the study deeply sequenced the blood TCR repertoires of roughly 5 healthy adults. To increase sequencing depth and limit assay-specific biases, different laboratories used diverse techniques to prepare libraries and sequence TCR repertoires. Between about 0.85 and 10 billion PBMCs per donor were obtained by leukapheresis.

Findings and caveats that apply to the study as a whole: Because the study included a small number of donors, the genetic and exposure-history diversity represented was limited. Across four donors, about 5% of naive CD4, over 3% of naive CD8, approximately 2.5% of memory CD4, and roughly 0.41% of memory CD8 clonotypes were shared. Larger estimated clonotype richness was generally found for naive subsets than for memory subsets. Compared with non-shared clonotypes, clonotypes shared by all four sorted-subset donors had higher generation probabilities. Sampling was restricted to blood, and TCR repertoires in tissues likely differ from the TCR repertoires found in blood. Pairwise subsampling led to the expectation that sequencing depth would affect the degree of clonotype sharing among donors. Incomplete sequencing was indicated by rarefaction of sorted-subset datasets, despite the large sequencing depth.

Using the deep immunoSEQ assay, TCR CDR3 regions were amplified from genomic DNA by multiplex PCR. Genomic DNA extracted from each cell subset was distributed evenly over all wells of several immunoSEQ 96-well plates, and each plate served as one replicate. For sorted subsets, each replicate PCR was loaded with 200 ng genomic DNA, equivalent to 25,000 to 30,000 T cell genomes. Purified libraries were measured with a Qubit 3.0 fluorometer, size-checked on a Bioanalyzer 2100, and measured again with the KAPA Library Quantification kit. Every immunoSEQ 96-well plate was sequenced on a dedicated single-read 150-cycle Illumina NextSeq 550 flow cell. In the source study's methods: Because the immunoSEQ output included only junctional sequences and no quality scores, the filtering could not be the same as the filtering used for full-length reads. To assign V/J genes and CDR3, sequences were annotated against IMGT germline references using PyIR, a Python wrapper for IgBLAST v1.9. Reads were filtered out if the reads had weak V/J assignments (E-value above 1e-6), no CDR3, stop codons, out-of-frame junctions, or ambiguous translated residues. A V3J clonotype was defined by an identical inferred V gene, J gene, and CDR3 amino acid sequence. Percentage overlap between repertoires was computed as shared unique clonotypes divided by the size of the smaller repertoire. Repertoire richness was assessed with RTK rarefaction, the Chao1 estimator, and Recon v2.1 estimates of unobserved clonotypes. Generation probabilities were computed with OLGA for all TCRbeta clonotypes obtained by the gDNA method from several donors. TCRdb obtained this table from immuneACCESS and retained in-frame rearrangements with V and J assigned. These tables miss some clones; where compared with another copy, unresolved V genes account for less than half of the shortfall, and the remainder is unexplained. V and J calls and clone size are given by that table; D and trimming were obtained from the DNA. The sample yields some 1.5 million clones; around 97% were counted once. The ten largest account for roughly 1.2% of the sample.

The donors were healthy, HIV-negative adults with no recently reported acute infections or vaccinations. All donors were Caucasian adults living in Nashville, Tennessee, USA. CD4+ T cells were enriched through magnetic negative selection, after which naive cells were positively selected on CD45RA and the remaining negative fraction served as the memory subset. Blood was collected by leukapheresis, and PBMCs were isolated by Ficoll-Histopaque density gradient centrifugation and then cryopreserved in liquid nitrogen vapor phase. Purity and quantity of every magnetically sorted T cell population were checked by analytical flow cytometry. Genomic DNA was isolated from every sorted fraction and measured by UV absorbance on a Nanodrop 2000c. This TCR was recovered from a man aged 30 to 45 in good health. Sequencing was performed on naive CD4+ T cells sorted from blood. The cell subset or site label on this specimen signifies: CD45RA+ positively selected.

The base sequence is TGTGCCAGCAGCAAGGGATACAGCGAGCAGTACTTC. It is translated as CASSKGYSEQYF. The chain employs TRBV11-3 and TRBJ2-7; the D gene identity is not certain. The junction shows trimming of 5 bases on V and 6 bases on J, plus 11 bases between the germline ends. The germline V gene sets CDR1 to SGHNT and CDR2 to YENEEA. The CDR3 runs 12 residues from the cysteine to the phenylalanine. The sequence is cut down to CDR3 DNA, 36 bases in frame from base 1.